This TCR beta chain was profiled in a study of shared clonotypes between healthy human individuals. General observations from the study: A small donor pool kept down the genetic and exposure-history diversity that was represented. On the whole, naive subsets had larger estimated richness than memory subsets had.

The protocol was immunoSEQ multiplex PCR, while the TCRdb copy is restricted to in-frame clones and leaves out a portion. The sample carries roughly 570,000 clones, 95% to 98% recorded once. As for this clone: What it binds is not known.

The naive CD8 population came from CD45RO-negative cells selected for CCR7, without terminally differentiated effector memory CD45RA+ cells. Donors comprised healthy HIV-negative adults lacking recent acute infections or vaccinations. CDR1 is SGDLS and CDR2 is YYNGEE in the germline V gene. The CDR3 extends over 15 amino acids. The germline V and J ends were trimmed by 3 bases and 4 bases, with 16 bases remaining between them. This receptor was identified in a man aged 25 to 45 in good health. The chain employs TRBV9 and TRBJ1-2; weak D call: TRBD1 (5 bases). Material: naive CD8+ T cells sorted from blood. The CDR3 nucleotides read TGTGCCAGCAGCGCCACAGGAGAGGTATTCTATGGCTACACCTTC. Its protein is CASSATGEVFYGYTF.